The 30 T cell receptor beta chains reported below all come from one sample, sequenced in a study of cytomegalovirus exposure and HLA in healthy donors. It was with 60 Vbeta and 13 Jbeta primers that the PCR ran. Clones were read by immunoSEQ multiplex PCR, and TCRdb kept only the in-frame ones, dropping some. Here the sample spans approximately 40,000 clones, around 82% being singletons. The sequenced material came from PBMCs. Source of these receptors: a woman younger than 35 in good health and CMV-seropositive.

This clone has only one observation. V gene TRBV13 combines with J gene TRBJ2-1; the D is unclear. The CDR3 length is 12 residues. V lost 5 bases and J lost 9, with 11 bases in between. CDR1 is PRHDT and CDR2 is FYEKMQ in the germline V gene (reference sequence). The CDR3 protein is CASSDQPSEQFF. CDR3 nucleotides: TGTGCCAGCAGCGACCAGCCTAGTGAGCAGTTCTTC.

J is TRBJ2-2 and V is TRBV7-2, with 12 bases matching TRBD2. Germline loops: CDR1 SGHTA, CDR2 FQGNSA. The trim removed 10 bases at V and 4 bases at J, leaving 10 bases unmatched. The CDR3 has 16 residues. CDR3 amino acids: CATPTSGGPGTGELFF. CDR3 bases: TGTGCCACCCCGACTAGCGGGGGCCCGGGCACCGGGGAGCTGTTTTTT.

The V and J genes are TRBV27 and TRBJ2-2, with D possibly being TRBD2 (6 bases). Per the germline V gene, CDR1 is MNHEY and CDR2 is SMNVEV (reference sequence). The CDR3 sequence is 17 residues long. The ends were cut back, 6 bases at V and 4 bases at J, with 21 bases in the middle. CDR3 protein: CASRSSGSWMSTGELFF. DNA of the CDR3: TGTGCCAGCAGATCCAGCGGGTCCTGGATGAGCACCGGGGAGCTGTTTTTT.

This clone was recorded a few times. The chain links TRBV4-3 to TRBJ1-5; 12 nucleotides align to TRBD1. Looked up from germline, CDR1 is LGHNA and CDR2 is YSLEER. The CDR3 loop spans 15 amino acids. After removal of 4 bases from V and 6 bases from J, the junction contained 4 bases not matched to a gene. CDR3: CASSRGTGGGQPQHF. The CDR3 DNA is TGCGCCAGCAGCCGAGGGACAGGGGGCGGTCAGCCCCAGCATTTT.

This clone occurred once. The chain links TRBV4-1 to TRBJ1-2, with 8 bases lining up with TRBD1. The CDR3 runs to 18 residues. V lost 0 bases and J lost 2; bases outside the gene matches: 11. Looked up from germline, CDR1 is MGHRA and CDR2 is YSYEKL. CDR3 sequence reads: CASSQDSSWTGHNYGYTF. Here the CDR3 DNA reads TGCGCCAGCAGCCAAGATAGCTCCTGGACAGGGCACAACTATGGCTACACCTTC.

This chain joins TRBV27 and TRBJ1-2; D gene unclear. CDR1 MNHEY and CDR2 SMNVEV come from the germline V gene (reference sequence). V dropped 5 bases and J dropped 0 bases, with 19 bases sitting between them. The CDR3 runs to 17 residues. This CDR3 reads CASSAQVPDEANYGYTF. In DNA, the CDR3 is TGTGCCAGCAGTGCTCAGGTCCCCGACGAAGCTAACTATGGCTACACCTTC.

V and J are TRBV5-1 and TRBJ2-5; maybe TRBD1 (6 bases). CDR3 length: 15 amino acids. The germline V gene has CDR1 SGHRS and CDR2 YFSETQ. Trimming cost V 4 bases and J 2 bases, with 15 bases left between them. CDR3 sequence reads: CASSRTGTLQETQYF. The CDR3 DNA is TGCGCCAGCAGCCGAACCGGGACACTACAAGAGACCCAGTACTTC.

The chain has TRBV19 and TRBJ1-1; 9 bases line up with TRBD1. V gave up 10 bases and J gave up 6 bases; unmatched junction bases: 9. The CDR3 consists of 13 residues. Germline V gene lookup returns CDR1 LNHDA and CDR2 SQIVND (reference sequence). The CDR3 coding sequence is TGTGCCACCCAGGGGACAGGGACCCCTGAAGCTTTCTTT. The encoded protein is CATQGTGTPEAFF.

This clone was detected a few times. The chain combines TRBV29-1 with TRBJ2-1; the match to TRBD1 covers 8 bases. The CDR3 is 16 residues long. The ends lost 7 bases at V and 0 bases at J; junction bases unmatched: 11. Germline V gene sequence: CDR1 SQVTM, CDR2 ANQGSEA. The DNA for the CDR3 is TGCAGCGGCCGGCGGACAGGGCTCGGCTCCTACAATGAGCAGTTCTTC. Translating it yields CSGRRTGLGSYNEQFF.

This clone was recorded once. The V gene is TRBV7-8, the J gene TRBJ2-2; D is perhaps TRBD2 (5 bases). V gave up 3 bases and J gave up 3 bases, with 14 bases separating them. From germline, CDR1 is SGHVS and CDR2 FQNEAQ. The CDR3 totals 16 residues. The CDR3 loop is CASSLRVGFDTGELFF. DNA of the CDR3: TGTGCCAGCAGCTTGCGGGTAGGGTTCGACACCGGGGAGCTGTTTTTT.

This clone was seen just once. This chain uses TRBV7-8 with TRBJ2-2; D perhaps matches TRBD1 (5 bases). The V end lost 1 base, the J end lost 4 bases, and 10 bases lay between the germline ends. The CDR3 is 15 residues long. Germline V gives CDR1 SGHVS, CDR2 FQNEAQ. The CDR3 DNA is TGTGCCAGCAGCTTAGAGGGGCAATTCACCGGGGAGCTGTTTTTT. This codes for CASSLEGQFTGELFF.

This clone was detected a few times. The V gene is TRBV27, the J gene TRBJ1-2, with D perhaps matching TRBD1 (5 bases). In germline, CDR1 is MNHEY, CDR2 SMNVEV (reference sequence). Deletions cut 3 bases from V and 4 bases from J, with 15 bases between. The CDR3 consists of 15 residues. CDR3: CASSFSSGGAYGYTF. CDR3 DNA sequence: TGTGCCAGCAGTTTTAGTAGCGGAGGGGCCTATGGCTACACCTTC.

The CDR3 coding sequence is TGTGCCAGCAGCCCAGGGGTGGACTACGAGCAGTACTTC. Its translation: CASSPGVDYEQYF. V is TRBV9 and J is TRBJ2-7; D may be TRBD1 (6 bases). Germline V lookup: CDR1 SGDLS, CDR2 YYNGEE. V was trimmed by 4 bases and J by 3 bases, leaving 11 bases between them. CDR3 length: 13 residues.

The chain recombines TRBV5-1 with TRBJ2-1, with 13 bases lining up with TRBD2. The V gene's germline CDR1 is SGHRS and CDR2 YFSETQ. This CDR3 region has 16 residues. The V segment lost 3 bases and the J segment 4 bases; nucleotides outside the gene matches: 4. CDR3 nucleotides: TGCGCCAGCAGCTGGTCGGGACTAGCGGGGTACAATGAGCAGTTCTTC. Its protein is CASSWSGLAGYNEQFF.

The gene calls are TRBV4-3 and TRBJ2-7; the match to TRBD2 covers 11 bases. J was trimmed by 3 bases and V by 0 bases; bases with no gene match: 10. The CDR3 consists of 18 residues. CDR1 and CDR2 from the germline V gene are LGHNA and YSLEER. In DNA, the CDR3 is TGCGCCAGCAGCCAAGATATAGCGGGGGGGCTTTTGGACTACGAGCAGTACTTC. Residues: CASSQDIAGGLLDYEQYF.

CDR3 DNA sequence: TGTGCCAGTAGTATTGCCCTAGCGGGAGGGGCAGATACGCAGTATTTT. This gives the protein CASSIALAGGADTQYF. This chain links TRBV19 with TRBJ2-3, with 12 positions matching TRBD2. Germline assignment: CDR1 LNHDA and CDR2 SQIVND (reference sequence). The ends lost 3 bases at V and 4 bases at J; junction bases unmatched: 5. This CDR3 comprises 16 residues.

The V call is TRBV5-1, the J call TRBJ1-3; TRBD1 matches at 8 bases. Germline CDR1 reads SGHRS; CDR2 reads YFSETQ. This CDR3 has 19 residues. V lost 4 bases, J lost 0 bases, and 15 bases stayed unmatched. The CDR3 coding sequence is TGCGCCAGCAGCCCAGGGGGACAGGACCAGTTCCCCTCTGGAAACACCATATATTTT. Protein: CASSPGGQDQFPSGNTIYF.

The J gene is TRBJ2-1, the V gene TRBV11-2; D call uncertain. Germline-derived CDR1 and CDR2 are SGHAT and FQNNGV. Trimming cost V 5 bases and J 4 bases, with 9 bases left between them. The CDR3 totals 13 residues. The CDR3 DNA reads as TGTGCCAGCAGCCCAGACTTGTACAATGAGCAGTTCTTC. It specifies CASSPDLYNEQFF.

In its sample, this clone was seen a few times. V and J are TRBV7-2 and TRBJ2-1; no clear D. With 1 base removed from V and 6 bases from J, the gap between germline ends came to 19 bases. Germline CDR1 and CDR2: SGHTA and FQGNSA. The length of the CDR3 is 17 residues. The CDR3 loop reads CASSLEAQVPARNEQFF. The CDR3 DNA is TGTGCCAGCAGCTTAGAGGCGCAGGTGCCCGCGCGCAATGAGCAGTTCTTC.

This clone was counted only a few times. In nucleotides, the CDR3 is TGTGCCAGTAGGTACGTCAGGGGGGCGAGTGAAGCTTTCTTT. Amino acids: CASRYVRGASEAFF. The chain is built from TRBV19 and TRBJ1-1, with 7 bases matching TRBD1. Germline CDR1 is LNHDA and CDR2 is SQIVND (reference sequence). CDR3 length equals 14 residues. J gave up 7 bases and V 6 bases, and 11 bases lay outside the gene matches.

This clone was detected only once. The CDR3 nucleotides are TGTGCCAGCAGCTTAGTAGCGGGAGGGTCCGCAGATACGCAGTATTTT. Residues: CASSLVAGGSADTQYF. The chain carries TRBV7-2 and TRBJ2-3, with 11 nucleotides matching TRBD2. Unmatched junction bases numbered 4, after V lost 1 base and J lost 4 bases. The CDR3 loop spans 16 amino acids. Germline V lookup: CDR1 SGHTA, CDR2 FQGNSA.

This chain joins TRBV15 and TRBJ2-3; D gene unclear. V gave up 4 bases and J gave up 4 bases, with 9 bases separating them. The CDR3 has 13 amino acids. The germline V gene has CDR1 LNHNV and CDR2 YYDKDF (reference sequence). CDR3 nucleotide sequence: TGTGCCACCAGCAATCTCAGATCAGATACGCAGTATTTT. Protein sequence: CATSNLRSDTQYF.

CDR3 DNA sequence: TGTGCCAGCAGTTTAAATCTTAGGACAGGGGTCGACGAGCAGTACTTC. Translating gives CASSLNLRTGVDEQYF. The chain joins TRBV27 to TRBJ2-7, with 9 bases that match TRBD1. CDR3 length equals 16 residues. In germline, CDR1 is MNHEY, CDR2 SMNVEV (reference sequence). After removal of 2 bases from V and 5 bases from J, the junction contained 10 bases not matched to a gene.

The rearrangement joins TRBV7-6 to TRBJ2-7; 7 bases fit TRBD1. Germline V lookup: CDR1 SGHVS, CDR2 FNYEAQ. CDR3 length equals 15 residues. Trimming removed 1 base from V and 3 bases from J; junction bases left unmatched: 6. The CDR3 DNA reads TGTGCCAGCAGCTTAGGGGCAGGGGGAGTCTACGAGCAGTACTTC. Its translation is CASSLGAGGVYEQYF.

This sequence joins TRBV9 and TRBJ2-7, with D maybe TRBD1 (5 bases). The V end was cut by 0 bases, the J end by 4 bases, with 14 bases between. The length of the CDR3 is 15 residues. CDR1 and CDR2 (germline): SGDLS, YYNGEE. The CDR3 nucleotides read TGTGCCAGCAGCGTAGGGGGCAGGGTCGCGTACGAGCAGTACTTC. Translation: CASSVGGRVAYEQYF.

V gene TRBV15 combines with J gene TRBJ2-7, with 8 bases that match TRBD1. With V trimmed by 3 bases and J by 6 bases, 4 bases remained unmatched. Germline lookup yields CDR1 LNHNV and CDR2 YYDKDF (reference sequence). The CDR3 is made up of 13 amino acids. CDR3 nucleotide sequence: TGTGCCACCAGCAGGACAGGGGTGGGCGAGCAGTACTTC. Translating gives CATSRTGVGEQYF.

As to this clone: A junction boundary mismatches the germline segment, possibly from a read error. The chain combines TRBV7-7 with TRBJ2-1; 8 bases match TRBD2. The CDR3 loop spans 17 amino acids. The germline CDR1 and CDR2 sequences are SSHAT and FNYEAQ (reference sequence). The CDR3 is CASSLGTSSGGPGEQFF. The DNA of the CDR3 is TGTGCTAGCAGCTTAGGGACGTCTTCGGGAGGGCCGGGTGAGCAGTTCTTC.

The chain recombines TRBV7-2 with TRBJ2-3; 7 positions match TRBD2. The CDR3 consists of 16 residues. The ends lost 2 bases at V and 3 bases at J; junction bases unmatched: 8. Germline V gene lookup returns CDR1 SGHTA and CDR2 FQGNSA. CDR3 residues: CASSLRGGRGTDTQYF. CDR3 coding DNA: TGTGCCAGCAGCTTAAGGGGCGGGAGAGGGACAGATACGCAGTATTTT.

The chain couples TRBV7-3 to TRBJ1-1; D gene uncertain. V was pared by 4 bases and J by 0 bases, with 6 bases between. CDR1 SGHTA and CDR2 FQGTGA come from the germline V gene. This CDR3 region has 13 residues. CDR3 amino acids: CASSSYLNTEAFF. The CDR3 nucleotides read TGTGCCAGCAGCTCCTACTTGAACACTGAAGCTTTCTTT.

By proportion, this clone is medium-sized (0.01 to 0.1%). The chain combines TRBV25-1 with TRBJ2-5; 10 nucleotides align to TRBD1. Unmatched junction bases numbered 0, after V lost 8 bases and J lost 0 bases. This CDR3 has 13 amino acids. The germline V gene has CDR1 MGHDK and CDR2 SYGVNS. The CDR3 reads CASGTGDQETQYF. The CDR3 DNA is TGTGCCAGCGGGACAGGGGACCAAGAGACCCAGTACTTC.